Included here is one T cell receptor (beta chain) sequence, with context. Its antigen is currently not known. Base qualities are missing; no much larger clone stands one base away. This sample stems from a study of T cell repertoires in cytomegalovirus infection (dated by TCRdb to between 2018 and 2021). Some background on the complete study: Alongside well-studied HLA-B-restricted epitopes, the peptide stimulations were aimed at recently identified HLA-C-restricted CMV epitopes, whose presentation resists viral immunomodulation. Donor HLA type was relevant to the analysis, as public TCR beta signatures indicated carriage of CMV infection together with the matching HLA type. Points the paper makes about the study in general: Carriers of CMV infection plus the relevant HLA type were discriminated by the cumulative frequency of public TCR beta family members in the study cohort and in an independent roughly 350-donor cohort. The ex vivo response was dominated by HLA-C-restricted CMV-specific TCR beta clonotypes, which also provided the single most frequent clonotype in two of eight donors.

Reads for this sample came from an Illumina HiSeq 1500. TCRdb reanalyzed the raw reads on its own, using fastp at Q25 for trimming and MiXCR for clone calling, and kept in-frame beta chains. Records with the same CDR3 protein are collapsed into one entry carrying the most frequent genes and DNA. The sample table contains 900,000 to 950,000 distinct CDR3 sequences; only one count was recorded for less than 40% of them. The leading ten clones occupy about an eighth of the sample. The meaning of the sample's treatment or condition label: in vitro stimulation with specific CMV peptide epitopes to enrich CMV-specific T cells. CDR1 and CDR2 are drawn from the germline V gene: MNHEY, SVGEGT. The CDR3 contains 12 residues, cysteine and phenylalanine counted. The retained sequence is limited to the CDR3, 36 bases, with the frame set at the first base. The V and J ends are trimmed by 2 bases and 8 bases, leaving 9 bases between them.

The chain is made from TRBV6-2 or TRBV6-3 and TRBJ1-1; the D gene is perhaps TRBD1, from 5 matching bases. The sample here was cultured CD8+ T cells from PBMCs, taken from culture after CMV antigen stimulation. The receptor was derived from a human donor in good health (CMV status not recorded). Some clones in this sample may be carry-over from other donors' samples. The CDR3 reads CASSYRGREAFF. The DNA is as follows: TGTGCCAGCAGTTACAGGGGACGGGAAGCTTTCTTT.